Reported below is one T cell receptor (beta chain). Its antigen is not identified. This sample was taken from a study of OX40 agonist ivuxolimab in advanced cancers. Looking at the study overall: Patients in dose escalation had liver, melanoma, kidney or head and neck cancers. Study-wide results and limits: Partial responders dosed at 0.1-3.0 mg/kg displayed clonal expansion ranking among the lowest.

The method was immunoSEQ multiplex PCR; TCRdb's version includes in-frame clones alone and lacks a portion of them. The table shows 85,000 to 100,000 clones, with roughly nine tenths occurring only once. This CDR3 spans 14 amino acids. J gave up 7 bases and V 5 bases, and 10 bases lay outside the gene matches. Germline V gene data show CDR1 as SEHNR and CDR2 as FQNEAQ (reference sequence). The receptor was isolated from an adult with an advanced solid tumor such as melanoma, head and neck, liver or kidney cancer. V and J are TRBV7-9 and TRBJ1-1, with 7 bases lining up with TRBD1. Sequenced here: CD4+ or CD8+ T cells sorted from blood, sampled in a trial of the OX40 agonist ivuxolimab. DNA of the CDR3: TGTGCCAGCAGCGGAATGGGACAGTTAAGTGAAGCTTTCTTT. Its translation is CASSGMGQLSEAFF.